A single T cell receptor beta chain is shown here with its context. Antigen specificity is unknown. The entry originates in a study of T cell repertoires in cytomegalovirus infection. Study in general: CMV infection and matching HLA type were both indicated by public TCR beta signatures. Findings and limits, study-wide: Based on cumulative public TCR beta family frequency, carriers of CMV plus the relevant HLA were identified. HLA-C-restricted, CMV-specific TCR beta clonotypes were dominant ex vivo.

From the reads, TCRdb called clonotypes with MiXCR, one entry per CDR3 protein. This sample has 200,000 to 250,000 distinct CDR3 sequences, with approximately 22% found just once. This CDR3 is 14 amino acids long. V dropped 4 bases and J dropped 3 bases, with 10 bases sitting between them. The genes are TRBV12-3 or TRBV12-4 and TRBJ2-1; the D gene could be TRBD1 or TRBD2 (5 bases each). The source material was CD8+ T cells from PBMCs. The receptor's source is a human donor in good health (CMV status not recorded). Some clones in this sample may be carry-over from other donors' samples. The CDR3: CASSSRDRYNEQFF. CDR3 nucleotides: TGTGCCAGCAGTTCCCGGGACCGCTACAATGAGCAGTTCTTC.